The source of this T cell receptor beta chain is a study of long-term antiretroviral therapy in people with HIV. Trimming left V 3 bases short and J 8 bases short, with 16 bases between. CDR1 and CDR2 (germline): SNHLY, FYNNEI. CDR3 length: 14 amino acids. In this sample, this clone turned up once. Version v3.0 of the immunoSEQ assay was performed at survey level. Sequenced by immunoSEQ multiplex PCR; TCRdb stores in-frame clones only, minus some. The data hold about 43,000 clones, with approximately 89% observed a single time. J is TRBJ1-2 and V is TRBV2, with D perhaps matching TRBD1 (5 bases). This sequence originates from a woman in her forties or fifties with HIV. The starting material was unsorted PBMCs, obtained 0.1 years before starting antiretroviral therapy. The CDR3 nucleotides are TGTGCCAGCAGTGACGCAGAGAGGGGTCGGGGCTACACCTTC. It specifies CASSDAERGRGYTF.